One sample yielded the 22 T cell receptor beta chains listed below, sequenced in a study of blood T cell repertoires in COVID-19. Only in-frame clones appear in the TCRdb table, and some are missing; sequencing was by immunoSEQ multiplex PCR. Among 250,000 to 300,000 clones listed, about four fifths were seen once. Sequencing used peripheral blood. The source of these receptors is a man older than 75 with acute or convalescent COVID-19.

The rearrangement joins TRBV21-1 to TRBJ2-7; the table gives TRBD2 as D, unverified against the DNA. TRBV21-1 counts as a pseudogene. CDR3 length: 16 residues. The CDR3 region is CASRPLETESSYEQYF. CDR3 bases: TGTGCCAGCCGACCCCTGGAGACGGAAAGCTCCTACGAGCAGTACTTC.

V gene TRBV3-1 (or the pseudogene TRBV3-2) combines with J gene TRBJ2-7, with 7 bases identical to TRBD1. The CDR3 length is 13 residues. Germline V gives CDR1 LGHDT, CDR2 YNNKEL (reference sequence). J gave up 4 bases and V 3 bases, and 3 bases lay outside the gene matches. In DNA form, the CDR3 reads TGTGCCAGCAGCCAGACAGGGAAATACGAGCAGTACTTC. Amino acid sequence: CASSQTGKYEQYF.

The chain uses TRBV7-5 and TRBJ2-7; the table's D call, TRBD1, has no DNA check behind it. TRBV7-5 is an annotated pseudogene. The CDR3 loop spans 18 amino acids. The CDR3 DNA reads as TGTGTCAGAAGCTTAGATCCGGGACACTTGATTGGCTCCTACGAGCAGTACTTC. Amino acid sequence: CVRSLDPGHLIGSYEQYF.

The chain has TRBV28 and TRBJ1-2, with no clear D. Trimming pared 2 bases from V and 1 base from J, leaving 17 bases between. Germline CDR1 is MDHEN and CDR2 is SYDVKM. This CDR3 is 17 amino acids long. The CDR3 reads CASSLRSNTGGNYGYTF. The DNA for the CDR3 is TGTGCCAGCAGTTTACGTTCGAACACTGGCGGTAACTATGGCTACACCTTC.

The rearrangement uses TRBV3-1 (or the pseudogene TRBV3-2) and TRBJ2-3, with TRBD2 matching 8 bases. With 4 bases clipped from V and 1 base from J, the junction kept 7 bases outside the gene matches. The CDR3 spans 16 residues. Per germline, CDR1 LGHDT and CDR2 YNNKEL (reference sequence). The CDR3 is CASSRLAGTGTDTQYF. The DNA of the CDR3 is TGTGCCAGCAGCCGGTTAGCGGGGACCGGCACAGATACGCAGTATTTT.

In DNA, the CDR3 is TGTGCCACCGAAAGGGGTCTCAATCAGCCCCAGCATTTT. This sequence encodes CATERGLNQPQHF. This rearrangement joins TRBV12-3 or TRBV12-4 to TRBJ1-5; the D gene is possibly TRBD1 (5 bases). V dropped 10 bases and J dropped 3 bases, with 13 bases sitting between them. The CDR3 covers 13 residues.

The rearrangement links TRBV28 to TRBJ2-3; the match to TRBD2 covers 8 bases. The CDR3 spans 14 residues. J gave up 1 base and V 3 bases, and 0 bases lay outside the gene matches. Germline V gene data show CDR1 as MDHEN and CDR2 as SYDVKM. The CDR3 loop is CASSLRGGTDTQYF. Written as DNA, the CDR3 is TGTGCCAGCAGTTTGCGGGGGGGCACAGATACGCAGTATTTT.

The chain recombines TRBV19 with TRBJ2-7, with TRBD1 matching 8 bases. The CDR3 length is 16 residues. CDR1 LNHDA and CDR2 SQIVND come from the germline V gene (reference sequence). V lost 5 bases and J lost 3; bases outside the gene matches: 12. CDR3 sequence (DNA): TGTGCCAGTAGTCCCGCAAACCCAGGGGGCCGCTACGAGCAGTACTTC. It codes for CASSPANPGGRYEQYF.

This rearrangement joins TRBV7-3 to TRBJ1-4; D is possibly TRBD1 (5 bases). The germline CDR1 and CDR2 sequences are SGHTA and FQGTGA. The CDR3 sequence is 16 residues long. The germline V and J ends were trimmed by 5 bases and 7 bases, with 20 bases remaining between them. This CDR3 reads CASSPTDLPLIEKLFF. CDR3 nucleotides: TGTGCCAGCAGCCCGACAGACCTCCCACTAATTGAAAAACTGTTTTTT.

This clone was recorded a few times. The rearrangement joins TRBV29-1 to TRBJ1-3; D is perhaps TRBD1 (6 bases). This CDR3 spans 14 amino acids. V lost 7 bases and J 2 bases, leaving 15 bases between the germline ends. Germline CDR1 is SQVTM and CDR2 is ANQGSEA. DNA for the CDR3: TGCAGCGCCTCCCCCAGGGGTCCTGGAAACACCATATATTTT. Amino acid sequence: CSASPRGPGNTIYF.

The chain carries TRBV5-4 and TRBJ2-1, with D possibly matching TRBD2 (6 bases). Looked up from germline, CDR1 is SGHNT and CDR2 is YYREEE (reference sequence). The V gene lost 4 bases and the J gene lost 5 bases, with 19 bases spanning the gap. The length of the CDR3 is 16 residues. Here the CDR3 reads CASSSSGLRRDNEQFF. The CDR3 nucleotides read TGTGCCAGCAGCAGCTCGGGACTCCGGCGGGACAATGAGCAGTTCTTC.

The rearrangement links TRBV9 to TRBJ2-5; D uncertain. Germline V gene data show CDR1 as SGDLS and CDR2 as YYNGEE. The V gene lost 5 bases and the J gene lost 2 bases, with 7 bases spanning the gap. This CDR3 comprises 12 residues. DNA for the CDR3: TGTGCCAGCAGTTCGGGTCAAGAGACCCAGTACTTC. Translated: CASSSGQETQYF.

V is TRBV5-8 and J is TRBJ2-3; D perhaps matches TRBD2 (6 bases). Between the trimmed V and J ends, which lost 4 bases and 3 bases, there was a span of 15 bases. CDR1 and CDR2 from the germline V gene are SGHTS and YDEGEE. The CDR3 is 15 residues long. This chain's CDR3 is CASSVEARGTDTQYF. The CDR3, as DNA: TGTGCCAGCAGCGTTGAAGCCCGGGGGACAGATACGCAGTATTTT.

This clone has more than one count but fewer than ten. This rearrangement joins TRBV3-1 (or the pseudogene TRBV3-2) to TRBJ1-1, with TRBD1 matching 10 bases. Trimming removed 4 bases from V and 5 bases from J; junction bases left unmatched: 4. The CDR3 spans 14 residues. Germline-derived CDR1 and CDR2 are LGHDT and YNNKEL (reference sequence). The CDR3 spells CASSPGQGRTEAFF. DNA of the CDR3: TGTGCCAGCAGCCCGGGACAGGGGCGAACTGAAGCTTTCTTT.

The V gene is TRBV29-1, the J gene TRBJ1-1; possible D gene TRBD1, 5 bases. The CDR3 runs to 13 residues. V was shortened by 6 bases and J by 3 bases, with 14 bases between the two germline ends. CDR1 SQVTM and CDR2 ANQGSEA come from the germline V gene. Here the CDR3 DNA reads TGCAGCGTCGGGGGGGGAGGCGACACTGAAGCTTTCTTT. Its protein is CSVGGGGDTEAFF.

This clone was seen only once. The chain carries TRBV3-1 (or the pseudogene TRBV3-2) and TRBJ1-1, with D uncertain. The CDR3 loop spans 14 amino acids. CDR1 LGHDT and CDR2 YNNKEL come from the germline V gene (reference sequence). V was pared by 3 bases and J by 1 base, with 9 bases between. CDR3 amino acids: CASSQPGKNTEAFF. CDR3 in DNA: TGTGCCAGCAGCCAGCCAGGCAAGAACACTGAAGCTTTCTTT.

V gene TRBV2 combines with J gene TRBJ2-5; TRBD2 agrees at 13 bases. The CDR3 has 16 residues. The V and J ends lost 8 bases and 4 bases, in that order; junction bases with no gene match: 10. CDR1 and CDR2 (germline): SNHLY, FYNNEI. The CDR3 nucleotides are TGTGCCAGCCACAGAGGGGGACTAGCGGGGCCAGAGACCCAGTACTTC. It yields the protein CASHRGGLAGPETQYF. Variable domain in full (rest from reference TRBV2 and TRBJ2-5): EPEVTQTPSHQVTQMGQEVILRCVPISNHLYFYWYRQILGQKVEFLVSFYNNEISEKSEIFDDQFSVERPDGSNFTLKIRSTKLEDSAMYFCASHRGGLAGPETQYFGPGTRLLVL.

CDR3 residues: CASSLRVGETQYF. CDR3 DNA: TGTGCCAGCAGCCTGAGGGTCGGCGAGACCCAGTACTTC. The V call is TRBV7-3, the J call TRBJ2-5; D possibly corresponds to TRBD2 (5 bases). This CDR3 spans 13 amino acids. The germline V gene has CDR1 SGHTA and CDR2 FQGTGA. The V end was cut by 5 bases, the J end by 5 bases, with 12 bases between.

The rearrangement links TRBV28 to TRBJ2-1, with D hard to call. Trimming took 2 bases from V and 5 from J, leaving 7 bases between them. Germline loops: CDR1 MDHEN, CDR2 SYDVKM. This CDR3 region has 13 residues. The CDR3 DNA follows: TGTGCCAGCAGTTTAGTTCAGGACAATGAGCAGTTCTTC. This sequence encodes CASSLVQDNEQFF.

V and J are TRBV6-5 and TRBJ1-6, with TRBD1 identical over 7 bases. The germline CDR1 and CDR2 sequences are MNHEY and SVGAGI. Trimming took 4 bases from V and 10 from J; bases not matched to a gene: 7. The CDR3 extends over 14 amino acids. The CDR3, as DNA: TGTGCCAGCAGTTCGAGAGGGGGCGACTCACCCCTCCACTTT. It is translated as CASSSRGGDSPLHF.

This clone was found a few times. The rearrangement links TRBV5-6 to TRBJ1-1; 8 bases are a match to TRBD1. J lost 0 bases, V lost 4 bases, and 8 bases had no gene match. Germline V gives CDR1 SGHDT, CDR2 YYEEEE. This CDR3 is built from 16 residues. CDR3: CASSRRRTGMNTEAFF. CDR3 sequence (DNA): TGTGCCAGCAGCCGAAGAAGGACAGGGATGAACACTGAAGCTTTCTTT.

The gene calls are TRBV7-2 and TRBJ2-5; tentatively, D is TRBD2 (7 bases). The germline V gene encodes CDR1 SGHTA and CDR2 FQGNSA. V was pared by 1 base and J by 5 bases, with 14 bases between. CDR3 length equals 15 residues. This chain's CDR3 is CASSLVTGGGETQYF. The DNA of the CDR3 is TGTGCCAGCAGCTTAGTTACGGGGGGCGGGGAGACCCAGTACTTC.